Below, 32 T cell receptor beta chains from the same sample are listed, as sequenced in a study of blood T cell repertoires in COVID-19. The method was immunoSEQ multiplex PCR; TCRdb's version includes in-frame clones alone and lacks a portion of them. The table shows some 100,000 clones, with about 89% occurring only once. The sequenced sample consisted of peripheral blood. These receptors all come from a man in his fifties with acute or convalescent COVID-19.

The V gene is TRBV5-4, the J gene TRBJ1-2, with a weak D call TRBD1 (5 bases). The CDR3 loop spans 14 amino acids. The germline V gene has CDR1 SGHNT and CDR2 YYREEE (reference sequence). The germline V and J ends were trimmed by 2 bases and 8 bases, with 16 bases remaining between them. The DNA for the CDR3 is TGTGCCAGCAGCTTTGCGGGACGGCTTATGGGCTACACCTTC. Protein product: CASSFAGRLMGYTF.

V gene TRBV4-1 combines with J gene TRBJ1-2, with D perhaps TRBD1 (6 bases). The V gene lost 4 bases and the J gene lost 8 bases, with 14 bases spanning the gap. From germline, CDR1 is MGHRA and CDR2 YSYEKL. This CDR3 is built from 13 residues. The CDR3 DNA reads as TGCGCCAGCAGCCCGGCCCAGGGGCACGGCTACACCTTC. It translates to CASSPAQGHGYTF.

This chain links TRBV6-6 with TRBJ1-4; 8 bases match TRBD1. CDR1 and CDR2 from the germline V gene are MNHNY and SVGAGI (reference sequence). V shed 4 bases and J 6 bases; nucleotides not matched to a gene: 4. CDR3 length: 14 residues. CDR3 sequence: CASSSGGGYEKLFF. The CDR3 region has the DNA TGTGCCAGCAGTTCAGGGGGCGGGTATGAAAAACTGTTTTTT.

The chain has TRBV18 and TRBJ1-1; D perhaps matches TRBD1 (5 bases). V lost 6 bases and J 1 base, leaving 9 bases between the germline ends. CDR1 is KGHSH, CDR2 LQKENI, per germline. This CDR3 has 13 amino acids. The CDR3 sequence is CASSVGGNTEAFF. Here the CDR3 DNA reads TGTGCCAGCTCCGTGGGGGGGAACACTGAAGCTTTCTTT.

V and J are TRBV2 and TRBJ1-5; D may be TRBD1 (5 bases). CDR1 and CDR2 (germline): SNHLY, FYNNEI. V was shortened by 6 bases and J by 0 bases, with 12 bases between the two germline ends. This CDR3 is built from 15 residues. The CDR3 region has the DNA TGTGCCAGCAGGGGGACTCGGGCTAGCAATCAGCCCCAGCATTTT. Translation: CASRGTRASNQPQHF.

The rearrangement uses TRBV19 and TRBJ1-2, with D possibly TRBD1 on 6 matching bases. Trimming stripped 4 bases from V and 8 bases from J, with 14 bases between. The CDR3 has 13 residues. Germline values: CDR1 LNHDA, CDR2 SQIVND (reference sequence). Here the CDR3 reads CASSTPDRMGYTF. Here the CDR3 DNA reads TGTGCCAGTAGTACCCCCGACAGGATGGGCTACACCTTC.

The chain uses TRBV7-2 and TRBJ1-1; possible D gene TRBD1, 5 bases. This CDR3 has 16 residues. Germline V gene data show CDR1 as SGHTA and CDR2 as FQGNSA. Trimming cost V 2 bases and J 0 bases, with 13 bases left between them. CDR3 sequence reads: CASSLTGRALNTEAFF. The CDR3, as DNA: TGTGCCAGCAGCTTAACAGGCAGGGCCTTGAACACTGAAGCTTTCTTT.

The rearrangement links TRBV7-2 to TRBJ2-3, with a tentative D call TRBD1 (5 bases). V shed 2 bases and J shed 1 base, with 7 bases lying between them. The germline V gene has CDR1 SGHTA and CDR2 FQGNSA. The CDR3 totals 14 residues. In nucleotides, the CDR3 is TGTGCCAGCAGCTTAAGGGGCGGCACAGATACGCAGTATTTT. Translation gives CASSLRGGTDTQYF.

The chain has TRBV27 and TRBJ2-1; 7 bases map to TRBD1. Germline CDR1 and CDR2: MNHEY and SMNVEV (reference sequence). V lost 7 bases and J lost 2; bases outside the gene matches: 5. The CDR3 runs to 14 residues. The CDR3 sequence is CASKGAPTYNEQFF. The DNA of the CDR3 is TGTGCCAGCAAGGGGGCCCCTACCTACAATGAGCAGTTCTTC.

V and J are TRBV2 and TRBJ1-1; 9 bases fit TRBD1. There are 15 residues in the CDR3. Germline CDR1 and CDR2: SNHLY and FYNNEI. V lost 5 bases to trimming and J lost 1 base; unmatched junction nucleotides: 5. The CDR3: CASSRTGAANTEAFF. The CDR3 nucleotides read TGTGCCAGCAGTCGGACAGGGGCTGCGAACACTGAAGCTTTCTTT.

V is TRBV18 and J is TRBJ1-6; 9 bases match TRBD1. Germline values: CDR1 KGHSH, CDR2 LQKENI. The V segment lost 1 base and the J segment 6 bases; nucleotides outside the gene matches: 4. The CDR3 sequence is 16 residues long. The CDR3 protein is CASSPQADRGNSPLHF. In DNA form, the CDR3 reads TGTGCCAGCTCACCACAGGCGGACAGGGGTAATTCACCCCTCCACTTT.

This sequence joins TRBV20-1 and TRBJ2-5, with 7 positions matching TRBD1. This CDR3 spans 10 amino acids. After removal of 6 bases from V and 14 bases from J, the junction contained 9 bases not matched to a gene. Germline-derived CDR1 and CDR2 are DFQATT and SNEGSKA (reference sequence). The DNA of the CDR3 is TGCAGTGCCCAGGGACAGCTCGGATACTTC. This sequence encodes CSAQGQLGYF.

This rearrangement joins TRBV19 to TRBJ2-2; D might be TRBD2 (5 bases). The CDR3 totals 14 residues. Germline lookup yields CDR1 LNHDA and CDR2 SQIVND (reference sequence). With 2 bases removed from V and 6 bases from J, the gap between germline ends came to 10 bases. The CDR3 sequence: CASSIRGSPGELFF. The CDR3 DNA is TGTGCCAGTAGTATAAGAGGGAGTCCCGGGGAGCTGTTTTTT.

This clone was observed a single time. The V and J genes are TRBV7-8 and TRBJ1-5; D is perhaps TRBD1 (6 bases). This CDR3 has 17 residues. Germline V CDR1 and CDR2: SGHVS, FQNEAQ. V was pared by 5 bases and J by 2 bases, with 19 bases between. The CDR3: CASSRRGGSMGNQPQHF. The CDR3 region has the DNA TGTGCCAGCAGCCGGCGGGGGGGCTCGATGGGCAATCAGCCCCAGCATTTT.

The J gene is TRBJ2-5, the V gene TRBV7-6, with D possibly being TRBD1 (6 bases). Between the trimmed V and J ends, which lost 0 bases and 2 bases, there was a span of 19 bases. Germline V gene lookup returns CDR1 SGHVS and CDR2 FNYEAQ. The CDR3 is made up of 18 amino acids. CDR3 sequence (DNA): TGTGCCAGCAGCTTAGCCTTTACAGGGATGGGCGATCAAGAGACCCAGTACTTC. Translating gives CASSLAFTGMGDQETQYF.

CDR3 nucleotide sequence: TGTGCCAGCAGCTTATCCCTCAATCAGCCCCAGCATTTT. Its translation is CASSLSLNQPQHF. The chain employs TRBV7-9 and TRBJ1-5; D is unclear. This CDR3 comprises 13 residues. The V end lost 2 bases, the J end lost 3 bases, and 5 bases lay between the germline ends. Germline lookup yields CDR1 SEHNR and CDR2 FQNEAQ (reference sequence).

This clone was seen only once. CDR3 nucleotide sequence: TGCGCCAGCAGCTCCGGGACAGGGCCCGGGGCCTCCGGGGAGCTGTTTTTT. It yields the protein CASSSGTGPGASGELFF. The chain has TRBV5-1 and TRBJ2-2; 9 bases agree with TRBD1. The junction had 12 bases not matched to a gene; V was cut back by 3 bases and J by 6 bases. The V gene's germline CDR1 is SGHRS and CDR2 YFSETQ. The CDR3 sequence is 17 residues long. Complete variable domain (other parts from reference TRBV5-1 and TRBJ2-2): KAGVTQTPRYLIKTRGQQVTLSCSPISGHRSVSWYQQTPGQGLQFLFEYFSETQRNKGNFPGRFSGRQFSNSRSEMNVSTLELGDSALYLCASSSGTGPGASGELFFGEGSRLTVL.

The chain employs TRBV5-6 and TRBJ1-2; 9 bases map to TRBD1. With V trimmed by 4 bases and J by 8 bases, 15 bases remained unmatched. The germline gives CDR1 SGHDT, CDR2 YYEEEE. The CDR3 loop spans 16 amino acids. In DNA, the CDR3 is TGTGCCAGCAGCGACGCTACCGGGACAGGGCACAACGGCTACACCTTC. Translation gives CASSDATGTGHNGYTF. Drawing the rest from reference TRBV5-6 and TRBJ1-2, the complete variable domain is DAGVTQSPTHLIKTRGQQVTLRCSPKSGHDTVSWYQQALGQGPQFIFQYYEEEERQRGNFPDRFSGHQFPNYSSELNVNALLLGDSALYLCASSDATGTGHNGYTFGSGTRLTVV.

This clone was picked up one time. The chain recombines TRBV5-1 with TRBJ2-1; TRBD2 matches 8 bases. CDR1 SGHRS and CDR2 YFSETQ come from the germline V gene. The CDR3 is made up of 15 amino acids. With 1 base clipped from V and 4 bases from J, the junction kept 4 bases outside the gene matches. The CDR3 sequence is CASSLNSGVYNEQFF. In nucleotides, the CDR3 is TGCGCCAGCAGCTTGAATAGCGGGGTGTACAATGAGCAGTTCTTC.

The genes are TRBV10-3 and TRBJ1-1, with TRBD1 matching over 11 bases. The CDR3 has 14 amino acids. Germline V gene sequence: CDR1 ENHRY, CDR2 SYGVKD. Trimming cost V 9 bases and J 0 bases; bases outside gene matches: 3. CDR3 sequence: CAIGQGAVNTEAFF. The CDR3 region has the DNA TGTGCCATAGGACAGGGGGCGGTGAACACTGAAGCTTTCTTT.

CDR3 protein: CSASRRRGELISGELFF. The CDR3 DNA reads as TGCAGTGCTAGTAGGCGGCGGGGGGAGTTAATATCCGGGGAGCTGTTTTTT. The chain carries TRBV20-1 and TRBJ2-2; 8 bases align to TRBD2. The CDR3 spans 17 residues. The V gene end was trimmed by 3 bases and the J gene end by 6 bases; junction bases not matched to a gene: 15. Germline loops: CDR1 DFQATT, CDR2 SNEGSKA (reference sequence).

A note on this clone: The junction shows a germline mismatch at one end, possibly a read error. The rearrangement uses TRBV27 and TRBJ2-7; D is unclear. The germline CDR1 and CDR2 sequences are MNHEY and SMNVEV (reference sequence). This CDR3 contains 14 residues. DNA of the CDR3: TGTGCCAGCAGTCTATCGGGTGGGCGCCTCGAGCAGTACTTC. Translating it yields CASSLSGGRLEQYF.

This chain uses TRBV3-1 (or the pseudogene TRBV3-2) with TRBJ1-3, with unresolved D. Trimming stripped 1 base from V and 4 bases from J, with 8 bases between. This CDR3 is 14 amino acids long. From germline, CDR1 is LGHDT and CDR2 YNNKEL (reference sequence). CDR3 DNA sequence: TGTGCCAGCAGCCAAGTGGGCTCGGGAAACACCATATATTTT. Translated: CASSQVGSGNTIYF.

This chain connects TRBV5-1 to TRBJ1-4; possible D gene TRBD1, 6 bases. Deletions cut 5 bases from V and 7 bases from J, with 18 bases between. The CDR3 has 15 residues. Germline V lookup: CDR1 SGHRS, CDR2 YFSETQ. CDR3 amino acids: CASRVLGGRSEKLFF. Here the CDR3 DNA reads TGCGCCAGCAGAGTGTTAGGGGGTAGAAGTGAAAAACTGTTTTTT.

The chain is built from TRBV7-9 and TRBJ1-1; D gene uncertain. Trimming cost V 7 bases and J 6 bases, with 12 bases left between them. This CDR3 contains 12 residues. Germline V lookup: CDR1 SEHNR, CDR2 FQNEAQ (reference sequence). The CDR3 DNA reads TGTGCCAGCACCTCCTATATGGCTGAAGCTTTCTTT. This sequence encodes CASTSYMAEAFF. The full variable domain, in which reference TRBV7-9 and TRBJ1-1 provide the parts outside the CDR3, is DTGVSQNPRHKITKRGQNVTFRCDPISEHNRLYWYRQTLGQGPEFLTYFQNEAQLEKSRLLSDRFSAERPKGSFSTLEIQRTEQGDSAMYLCASTSYMAEAFFGQGTRLTVV.

This clone was counted a single time. V and J are TRBV18 and TRBJ1-2, with D maybe TRBD1 (6 bases). Germline loops: CDR1 KGHSH, CDR2 LQKENI. The CDR3 runs 15 residues. V gave up 3 bases and J gave up 7 bases, with 18 bases separating them. The CDR3 region is CASSPTRQEASGYTF. CDR3 coding DNA: TGTGCCAGCTCACCCACTCGACAGGAGGCATCTGGCTACACCTTC.

As regards this clone: Additional DNA sequences in this sample encode the identical CDR3. This chain uses TRBV5-1 with TRBJ2-3, with 8 bases lining up with TRBD2. CDR1 and CDR2 (germline): SGHRS, YFSETQ. Losses at the gene ends were 0 bases for V and 4 bases for J; bases not matched to a gene: 1. The CDR3 is made up of 14 amino acids. The CDR3 spells CASSLAGGPDTQYF. The CDR3 DNA reads TGCGCCAGCAGCTTGGCGGGGGGGCCAGATACGCAGTATTTT.

CDR3 sequence: CASSGGQGPGNTIYF. The CDR3 DNA follows: TGCGCCAGCAGTGGCGGACAGGGACCCGGAAACACCATATATTTT. The chain has TRBV5-1 and TRBJ1-3, with 8 bases fitting TRBD1. Germline V lookup: CDR1 SGHRS, CDR2 YFSETQ. Losses at the gene ends were 5 bases for V and 4 bases for J; bases not matched to a gene: 8. CDR3 length: 15 residues.

This chain joins TRBV10-1 and TRBJ2-3; unclear D gene. Trimming removed 6 bases at V and 4 bases at J, with 11 bases between. Germline CDR1 WNHNN, CDR2 SYGVQD (reference sequence). The CDR3 runs to 13 residues. CDR3 amino acids: CASRAAAADTQYF. Written as DNA, the CDR3 is TGCGCCAGCAGGGCGGCGGCGGCAGATACGCAGTATTTT.

This chain uses TRBV3-1 (or the pseudogene TRBV3-2) with TRBJ1-1; no clear D. Trimming removed 3 bases at V and 1 base at J, with 9 bases between. CDR1 and CDR2 from the germline V gene are LGHDT and YNNKEL (reference sequence). This CDR3 has 14 residues. The CDR3 DNA follows: TGTGCCAGCAGCCACTCGGGGAAGAACACTGAAGCTTTCTTT. Translation gives CASSHSGKNTEAFF.

The rearrangement links TRBV5-1 to TRBJ2-2, with TRBD2 identical over 13 bases. V lost 4 bases and J lost 1; bases outside the gene matches: 4. Germline V gene data show CDR1 as SGHRS and CDR2 as YFSETQ. The CDR3 loop spans 17 amino acids. DNA of the CDR3: TGCGCCAGCAGCCGGACTAGCGGGGGCATGAACACCGGGGAGCTGTTTTTT. Its protein is CASSRTSGGMNTGELFF. The full variable domain, with the rest looked up from reference TRBV5-1 and TRBJ2-2, is KAGVTQTPRYLIKTRGQQVTLSCSPISGHRSVSWYQQTPGQGLQFLFEYFSETQRNKGNFPGRFSGRQFSNSRSEMNVSTLELGDSALYLCASSRTSGGMNTGELFFGEGSRLTVL.

The genes are TRBV19 and TRBJ2-7, with 8 bases fitting TRBD1. Germline-derived CDR1 and CDR2 are LNHDA and SQIVND (reference sequence). Trimming took 3 bases from V and 4 from J; bases not matched to a gene: 5. The CDR3 is 14 amino acids. In DNA form, the CDR3 reads TGTGCCAGTAGTATCAGGGGACAGGCATACGAGCAGTACTTC. Translated: CASSIRGQAYEQYF.